The entry that follows covers one T cell receptor (beta chain) sequence. What it recognizes is unknown. The CDR3 runs 15 residues. Trimming took 6 bases from V and 8 from J; bases not matched to a gene: 13. Germline V gene sequence: CDR1 MNHEY, CDR2 SMNVEV (reference sequence). The method was immunoSEQ multiplex PCR; TCRdb's version includes in-frame clones alone and lacks a portion of them. The table lists more than 550,000 clones, about 90% of them singletons. The data originate from a study of shared clonotypes between healthy human individuals. Overall study context: Three plates were used per donor for CD4 naive, three for CD4 memory, two for CD8 naive and one for CD8 memory.

Study conclusions and caveats: On the whole, naive subsets had larger estimated richness than memory subsets had. The four-donor shared clonotypes exceeded non-shared clonotypes in generation probability, with non-shared ones scoring lower. Among several donors, roughly 5% of naive CD4 clonotypes were found in common.

Naive CD8 isolation took CD45RO-negative cells positively selected for CCR7 and excluded terminally differentiated effector memory CD45RA+ cells. Sequenced input: naive CD8+ T cells sorted from blood. This clonotype originated in a man aged 30 to 39 in good health. The V and J genes are TRBV27 and TRBJ2-1; TRBD2 aligns across 7 bases. The CDR3 DNA reads as TGTGCCAGCAGAACCGGGCTCAGGGAGGGCGATGAGCAGTTCTTC. Translation: CASRTGLREGDEQFF.